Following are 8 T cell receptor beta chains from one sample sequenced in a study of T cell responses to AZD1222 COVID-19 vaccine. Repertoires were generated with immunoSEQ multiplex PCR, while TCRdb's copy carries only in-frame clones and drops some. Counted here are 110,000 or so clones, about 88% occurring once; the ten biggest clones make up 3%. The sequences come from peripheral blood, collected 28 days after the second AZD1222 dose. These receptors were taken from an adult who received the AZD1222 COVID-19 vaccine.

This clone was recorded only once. The CDR3: CAWSVIHRANYGYTF. CDR3 DNA: TGTGCCTGGAGTGTTATTCATAGGGCTAACTATGGCTACACCTTC. This chain connects TRBV30 to TRBJ1-2; D is uncertain. The CDR3 totals 15 residues. V shed 0 bases and J shed 0 bases, with 11 bases lying between them. CDR1 is GTSNPN and CDR2 is SVGIG in the germline V gene (reference sequence).

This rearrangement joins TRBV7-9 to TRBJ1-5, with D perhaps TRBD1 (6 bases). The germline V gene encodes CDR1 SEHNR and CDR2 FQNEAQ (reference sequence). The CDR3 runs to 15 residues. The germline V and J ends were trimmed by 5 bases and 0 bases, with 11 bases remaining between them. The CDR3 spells CASSQDSLSNQPQHF. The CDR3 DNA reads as TGTGCCAGCAGCCAGGACAGCCTTAGCAATCAGCCCCAGCATTTT.

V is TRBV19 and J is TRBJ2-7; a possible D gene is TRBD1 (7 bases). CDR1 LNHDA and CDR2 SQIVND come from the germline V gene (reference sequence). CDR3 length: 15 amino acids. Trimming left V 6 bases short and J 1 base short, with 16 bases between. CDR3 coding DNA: TGTGCCAGTAGGCCAGGGGGAGGTTTTTCCTACGAGCAGTACTTC. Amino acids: CASRPGGGFSYEQYF.

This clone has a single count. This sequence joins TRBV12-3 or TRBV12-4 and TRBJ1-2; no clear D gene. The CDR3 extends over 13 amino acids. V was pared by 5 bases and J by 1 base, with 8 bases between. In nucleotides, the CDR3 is TGTGCCAGCAGTCGCCAGAGTAACTATGGCTACACCTTC. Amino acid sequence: CASSRQSNYGYTF.

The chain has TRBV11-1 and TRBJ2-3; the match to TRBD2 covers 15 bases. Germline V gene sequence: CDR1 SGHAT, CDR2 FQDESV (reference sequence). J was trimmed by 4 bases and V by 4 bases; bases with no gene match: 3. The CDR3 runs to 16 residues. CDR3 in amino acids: CASSSGLAGGADTQYF. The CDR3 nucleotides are TGTGCCAGCAGCTCGGGACTAGCGGGGGGAGCAGATACGCAGTATTTT. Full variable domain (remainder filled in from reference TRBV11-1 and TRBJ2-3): EAEVAQSPRYKITEKSQAVAFWCDPISGHATLYWYRQILGQGPELLVQFQDESVVDDSQLPKDRFSAERLKGVDSTLKIQPAELGDSAMYLCASSSGLAGGADTQYFGPGTRLTVL.

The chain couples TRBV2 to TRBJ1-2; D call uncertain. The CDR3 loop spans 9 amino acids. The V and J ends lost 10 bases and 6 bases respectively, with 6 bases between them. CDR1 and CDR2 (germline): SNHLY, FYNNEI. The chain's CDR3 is CATGHGYTF. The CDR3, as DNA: TGTGCCACTGGTCATGGCTACACCTTC.

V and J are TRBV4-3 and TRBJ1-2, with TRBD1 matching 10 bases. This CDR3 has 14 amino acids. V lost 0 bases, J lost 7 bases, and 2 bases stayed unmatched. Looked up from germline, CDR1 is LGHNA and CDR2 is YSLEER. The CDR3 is CASSQDRTGGGYTF. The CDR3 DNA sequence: TGCGCCAGCAGCCAAGATAGGACAGGGGGTGGCTACACCTTC.

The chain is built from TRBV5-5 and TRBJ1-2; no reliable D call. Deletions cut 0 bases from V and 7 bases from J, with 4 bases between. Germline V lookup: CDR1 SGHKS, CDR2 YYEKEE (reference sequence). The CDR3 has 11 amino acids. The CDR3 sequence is CASSLEFGYTF. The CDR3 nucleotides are TGTGCCAGCAGCTTGGAGTTTGGCTACACCTTC.